These 8 T cell receptor beta chains share one sample of origin, sequenced in a study of shared clonotypes between healthy human individuals. CD45RO-negative, CCR7-selected cells formed the naive CD8 fraction, which excluded terminally differentiated effector memory CD45RA+ cells. Assay used: immunoSEQ multiplex PCR; TCRdb lists only in-frame clones, some missing. The sample carries some 2,100,000 clones, about 92% recorded once. Sample: naive CD8+ T cells from PBMCs. The source of these receptors is a man aged 18 to 35 in good health. Some clones in this sample may be carry-over from other donors' samples.

J is TRBJ1-2 and V is TRBV18, with 7 bases aligning to TRBD1. This CDR3 contains 14 residues. The V gene's germline CDR1 is KGHSH and CDR2 LQKENI. Trimming took 4 bases from V and 3 from J; bases not matched to a gene: 5. The CDR3 DNA is TGTGCCAGCTCACAGCCAGGGGGAGACTATGGCTACACCTTC. It encodes CASSQPGGDYGYTF.

Concerning this clone: This specimen includes other DNA sequences encoding the same CDR3. DNA of the CDR3: TGTGCCAGCAGTTACGGCCCTAACACTGAAGCTTTCTTT. It translates to CASSYGPNTEAFF. The rearrangement links TRBV6-5 to TRBJ1-1; D not resolved. The ends were cut back, 2 bases at V and 2 bases at J, with 6 bases in the middle. Looked up from germline, CDR1 is MNHEY and CDR2 is SVGAGI. The CDR3 totals 13 residues.

The CDR3: CASNQRKASYEQYF. The CDR3 region has the DNA TGTGCCAGCAACCAGCGGAAGGCATCCTACGAGCAGTACTTC. The V call is TRBV13, the J call TRBJ2-7; the D gene is possibly TRBD2 (5 bases). The germline gives CDR1 PRHDT, CDR2 FYEKMQ (reference sequence). The CDR3 runs 14 residues. Deletions cut 7 bases from V and 1 base from J, with 14 bases between. Full variable domain (missing parts from reference TRBV13 and TRBJ2-7): AAGVIQSPRHLIKEKRETATLKCYPIPRHDTVYWYQQGPGQDPQFLISFYEKMQSDKGSIPDRFSAQQFSDYHSELNMSSLELGDSALYFCASNQRKASYEQYFGPGTRLTVT.

CDR3 protein: CASSRTANEKLFF. The CDR3 DNA follows: TGTGCCAGCAGCAGGACAGCTAATGAAAAACTGTTTTTT. The rearrangement joins TRBV27 to TRBJ1-4; TRBD1 might be the D (6 bases). Trimming pared 6 bases from V and 3 bases from J, leaving 8 bases between. The CDR3 runs 13 residues. Germline-derived CDR1 and CDR2 are MNHEY and SMNVEV (reference sequence).

The chain recombines TRBV27 with TRBJ2-7; TRBD2 aligns across 12 bases. The germline gives CDR1 MNHEY, CDR2 SMNVEV (reference sequence). The CDR3 spans 16 residues. V lost 8 bases and J lost 5; bases outside the gene matches: 13. The CDR3 DNA reads as TGTGCCAGCCGCTTTCTAGCGGGAGGGCCCATAGACGAGCAGTACTTC. It codes for CASRFLAGGPIDEQYF.

The chain uses TRBV14 and TRBJ2-7; D possibly corresponds to TRBD2 (5 bases). Deletions cut 3 bases from V and 3 bases from J, with 6 bases between. The CDR3 loop spans 12 amino acids. From germline, CDR1 is SGHDN and CDR2 FVKESK. This CDR3 reads CASSQSGYEQYF. The CDR3 DNA reads as TGTGCCAGCAGCCAGAGCGGCTACGAGCAGTACTTC.

This clone occurred a few times. The chain employs TRBV28 and TRBJ1-2, with 8 bases identical to TRBD1. Germline trimming cut 6 bases from V and 7 bases from J; bases unmatched to any gene: 7. Germline loops: CDR1 MDHEN, CDR2 SYDVKM. The CDR3 length is 13 residues. CDR3 residues: CASSHDRGGGYTF. The CDR3, as DNA: TGTGCCAGCAGCCACGACAGGGGAGGTGGCTACACCTTC.

This sequence joins TRBV4-2 and TRBJ2-7; 8 nucleotides line up with TRBD1. CDR1 and CDR2 (germline): LGHNA, YNFKEQ. V was clipped by 0 bases and J by 2 bases; unmatched bases: 3. This CDR3 has 15 amino acids. For the CDR3, the DNA is TGTGCCAGCAGCCAAGATGCAGGGGGCGCCTACGAGCAGTACTTC. Encoded protein: CASSQDAGGAYEQYF.